This entry features one T cell receptor (beta chain) sequence. The CDR3 sequence is 14 residues long. Germline V gene lookup returns CDR1 SGHTA and CDR2 FQGNSA. V lost 3 bases and J lost 2, with 7 bases in between. This sample is part of a study of cytomegalovirus exposure and HLA in healthy donors. PCR was performed using 60 Vbeta and 13 Jbeta primers. Clones were sequenced by immunoSEQ multiplex PCR, and TCRdb holds only the in-frame ones, with some missing. Listed are about 200,000 clones; roughly 1.1% falls within the top ten. The TCR comes from a girl aged 2-10 years in good health and CMV-seropositive. Sequenced input: PBMCs. V and J are TRBV7-2 and TRBJ1-4, with a tentative D call TRBD1 (5 bases). The CDR3 region has the DNA TGTGCCAGCAGCTTCAGGGCCACTAATGAAAAACTGTTTTTT. Its protein product is CASSFRATNEKLFF.